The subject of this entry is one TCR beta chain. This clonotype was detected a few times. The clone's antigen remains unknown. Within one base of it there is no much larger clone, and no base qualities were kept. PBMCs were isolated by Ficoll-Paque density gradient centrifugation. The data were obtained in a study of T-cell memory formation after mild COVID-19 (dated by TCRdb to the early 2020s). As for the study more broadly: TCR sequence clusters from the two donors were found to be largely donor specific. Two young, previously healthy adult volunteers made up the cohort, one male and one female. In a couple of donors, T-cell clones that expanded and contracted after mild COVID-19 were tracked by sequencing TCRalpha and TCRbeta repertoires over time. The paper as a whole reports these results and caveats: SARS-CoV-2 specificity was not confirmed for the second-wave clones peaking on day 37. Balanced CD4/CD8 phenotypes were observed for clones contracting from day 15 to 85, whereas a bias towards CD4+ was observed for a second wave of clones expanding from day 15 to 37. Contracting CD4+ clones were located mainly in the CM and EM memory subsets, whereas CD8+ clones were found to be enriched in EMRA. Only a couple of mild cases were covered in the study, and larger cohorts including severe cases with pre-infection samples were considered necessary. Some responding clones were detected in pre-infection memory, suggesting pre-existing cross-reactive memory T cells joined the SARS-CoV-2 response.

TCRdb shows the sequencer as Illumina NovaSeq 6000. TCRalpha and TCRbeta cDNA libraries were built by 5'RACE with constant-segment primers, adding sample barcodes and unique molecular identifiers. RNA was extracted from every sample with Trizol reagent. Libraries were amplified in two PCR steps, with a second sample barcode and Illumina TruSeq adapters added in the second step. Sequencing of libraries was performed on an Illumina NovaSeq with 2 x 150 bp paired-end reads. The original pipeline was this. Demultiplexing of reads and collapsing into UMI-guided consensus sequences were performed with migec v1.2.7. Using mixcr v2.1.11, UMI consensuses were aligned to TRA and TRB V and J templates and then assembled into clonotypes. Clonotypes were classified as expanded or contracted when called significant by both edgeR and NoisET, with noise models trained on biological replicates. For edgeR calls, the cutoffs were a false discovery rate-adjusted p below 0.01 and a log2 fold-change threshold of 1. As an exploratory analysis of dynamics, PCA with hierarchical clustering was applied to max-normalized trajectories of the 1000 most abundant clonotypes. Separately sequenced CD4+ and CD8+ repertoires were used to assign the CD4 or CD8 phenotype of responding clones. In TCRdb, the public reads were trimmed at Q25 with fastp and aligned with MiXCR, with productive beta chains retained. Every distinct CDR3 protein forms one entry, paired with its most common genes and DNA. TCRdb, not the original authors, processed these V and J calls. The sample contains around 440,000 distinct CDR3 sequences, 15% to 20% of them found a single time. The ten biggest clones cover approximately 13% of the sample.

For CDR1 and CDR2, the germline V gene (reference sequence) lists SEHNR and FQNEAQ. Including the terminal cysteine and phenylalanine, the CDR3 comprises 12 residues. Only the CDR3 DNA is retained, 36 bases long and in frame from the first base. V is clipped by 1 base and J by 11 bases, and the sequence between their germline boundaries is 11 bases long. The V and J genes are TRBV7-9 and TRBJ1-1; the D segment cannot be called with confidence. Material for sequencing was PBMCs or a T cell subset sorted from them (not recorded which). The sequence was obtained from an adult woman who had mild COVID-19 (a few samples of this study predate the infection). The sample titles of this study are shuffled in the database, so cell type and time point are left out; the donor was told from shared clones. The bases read TGTGCCAGCAGCTTAGATTCCACCGGTGCTTTCTTT. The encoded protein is CASSLDSTGAFF.